The text below deals with one T cell receptor beta chain. What it binds is not known. The sample originates from a study of T-cell reconstitution after alpha-beta-depleted transplantation in children. Study-level points and caveats: Reportedly, alpha-beta T cells present about two months post-transplant originated from several hundred expanded clones of graft origin.

This CDR3 contains 13 residues. V gave up 4 bases and J gave up 7 bases; unmatched junction bases: 7. Germline V gene data show CDR1 as SNHLY and CDR2 as FYNNEI. Preparation of the TCRbeta library involved a method that used unique molecular identifiers. MiXCR was run by TCRdb on the PCR reads, yielding one entry per CDR3 protein. Among around 450,000 distinct CDR3 sequences listed, about 17% were seen once. This sample comprised PBMCs, mostly from graft donor cells, obtained 360 days after TCRalphabeta/CD19-depleted stem cell transplant. This sequence was found in a boy in the first two years of life who had a stem cell transplant for Wiskott-Aldrich syndrome, so the T cells may come from the graft donor. The J gene is TRBJ2-7, the V gene TRBV2; 7 nucleotides agree with TRBD1. The CDR3, as DNA: TGTGCCAGCAGTGTAGAGGGGGCGGCGGAGCAGTACTTC. It yields the protein CASSVEGAAEQYF.